Listed below are T cell receptor beta chains from one sample, sequenced in a study of CD8 T cells in ankylosing spondylitis. TCRdb reprocessed the 5' RACE reads via MiXCR and lists one record per CDR3 protein. The sample has fewer than 550,000 distinct CDR3 sequences; about 5% are singletons. Sequencing was done on a sample of blood, either unsorted or a sorted T cell fraction (not recorded which). Source of these receptors: a male donor with ankylosing spondylitis. CDR3s include the opening cysteine and the closing phenylalanine or tryptophan. A D gene is named only where the DNA matches it firmly. Clone size is shown for a subset of rows, as once, few, many or a class of expanded clone.

D	V	size	J	DNA	CDR3
TRBD1	TRBV4-3	many	TRBJ1-2	TGCGCCAGCAGCCACCGCTTGGACAGGGGGCGTCGGGGCTACACCTTC	CASSHRLDRGRRGYTF
TRBD1	TRBV3-1	-	TRBJ1-2	TGTGCCAGCAGCCCCCCTCCCGGACAGGGCCTATATTATGGCTACACCTTC	CASSPPPGQGLYYGYTF
-	TRBV6-5	many	TRBJ1-2	TGTGCCAGCAGTTACTCGTCGGGGGATACGGATGGCTACACCTTC	CASSYSSGDTDGYTF
-	TRBV7-3	few	TRBJ2-7	TGTGCCAGCAGCTTGGCAGGGATGTCCTACGAGCAGTACTTC	CASSLAGMSYEQYF
TRBD2	TRBV7-2	many	TRBJ2-6	TGTGCCAGCAGCTTCGGACTAGCGGGGTCTGGGGCCAACGTCCTGACTTTC	CASSFGLAGSGANVLTF
-	TRBV4-3	few	TRBJ2-2	TGCGCCAGCAGCCAAGATCGAGACACCGGGGAGCTGTTTTTT	CASSQDRDTGELFF
TRBD2	TRBV5-1	many	TRBJ2-5	TGTGCCAGCAGCTTAGCGGGAGGGGAGACCCAGTACTTC	CASSLAGGETQYF
-	TRBV20-1	many	TRBJ2-3	TGCAGTGCTAGAGATAGCAGGGAATTAATAGATACGCAGTATTTT	CSARDSRELIDTQYF
-	TRBV7-2	many	TRBJ1-5	TGTGCCAGCAGCTTTGTTGGGAATAGCAATCAGCCCCAGCATTTT	CASSFVGNSNQPQHF
-	TRBV28	many	TRBJ1-5	TGTGCCAGCATCATGGAGAGGGGTTATCAGCCCCAGCATTTT	CASIMERGYQPQHF
TRBD1	TRBV12-3/TRBV12-4	many	TRBJ1-5	TGTGCCAGCACCACCGGACAGGGAGTCTATAGCAATCAGCCCCAGCATTTT	CASTTGQGVYSNQPQHF
-	TRBV12-3/TRBV12-4	many	TRBJ1-1	TGTGCCAGCAGTACGACAGAAGACACTGAAGCTTTCTTT	CASSTTEDTEAFF
-	TRBV6-2/TRBV6-3	many	TRBJ2-3	TGTGCCAGCAGTGGTCGGACAGATACGCAGTATTTT	CASSGRTDTQYF
-	TRBV7-2	-	TRBJ2-3	TGTGCCAGCAGCTTAAACGGCCGGGGAGATACGCAGTATTTT	CASSLNGRGDTQYF
-	TRBV29-1	many	TRBJ1-5	TGCAGCGTTGGCGGGCAGCCCTGGGAACCCCAGCATTTT	CSVGGQPWEPQHF
-	TRBV10-3	-	TRBJ2-2	TGTGCCATCAGTGATAGGGGGAAGAACACCGGGGAGCTGTTTTTT	CAISDRGKNTGELFF
-	TRBV20-1	many	TRBJ2-7	TGCAGTGCTAGGTCCGCCCTGGGACTTCTTAACGGCGAGCAGTACTTC	CSARSALGLLNGEQYF
TRBD2	TRBV5-1	-	TRBJ2-7	TGCGCCAGCAGCTTGGCCCCGGCTAGCGGGAATGAGCAGTACTTC	CASSLAPASGNEQYF
-	TRBV27	many	TRBJ2-5	TGTGCCAGCAGTCCTCCGTACCAAGAGACCCAGTACTTC	CASSPPYQETQYF
-	TRBV20-1	many	TRBJ1-5	TGCAGTGCTAGAGGTGACACGAGCAATCAGCCCCAGCATTTT	CSARGDTSNQPQHF
TRBD1	TRBV9	many	TRBJ2-3	TGTGCCAGCAGCGTCCAGGGGGACACAGATACGCAGTATTTT	CASSVQGDTDTQYF
-	TRBV7-6	many	TRBJ1-6	TGTGCCAGCAGCTTACGACCCACGACGGATAATTCACCCCTCCACTTT	CASSLRPTTDNSPLHF
-	TRBV18	many	TRBJ2-1	TGTGCCAGCTCACCACCTTACAGCAATGAGCAGTTCTTC	CASSPPYSNEQFF
-	TRBV29-1	many	TRBJ1-2	TGCAGCGTTTTGGACCCAGGGAGCTATGGCTACACCTTC	CSVLDPGSYGYTF
-	TRBV29-1	-	TRBJ2-3	TGCAGCGCCGTAGGGCGCCAAGATACGCAGTATTTT	CSAVGRQDTQYF
-	TRBV7-9	many	TRBJ2-3	TGTGCCAGCAGCCGGGAGTCATGGACGCAGTATTTT	CASSRESWTQYF
TRBD2	TRBV2	-	TRBJ2-3	TGTGCCAGCACCGGCCGAGCCAGCGGGGCAGATACGCAGTATTTT	CASTGRASGADTQYF
-	TRBV29-1	many	TRBJ2-1	TGCAGCGTTTTAGAAGGAGTCTACAATGAGCAGTTCTTC	CSVLEGVYNEQFF
TRBD1	TRBV5-1	many	TRBJ2-7	TGCGCCAGCAGCGTGGACAGGGGGGCCTACTACGAGCAGTACTTC	CASSVDRGAYYEQYF
TRBD1	TRBV6-2/TRBV6-3	-	TRBJ2-4	TGTGCCAGTACTTACTCCCAATTCCGGGACAGGGAAGCCAAAAACATTCAGTACTTC	CASTYSQFRDREAKNIQYF
-	TRBV20-1	many	TRBJ1-3	TGCAGTGCTACCAAAGGGGCCATCTCTGGAAACACCATATATTTT	CSATKGAISGNTIYF
TRBD1	TRBV28	many	TRBJ1-2	TGTGCCAGCAGTCTCCCGGACAGGTACAGGGGCTACACCTTC	CASSLPDRYRGYTF
-	TRBV20-1	many	TRBJ2-1	TGCAGTGCCATAGGGTACAATGAGCAGTTCTTC	CSAIGYNEQFF
TRBD2	TRBV7-8	many	TRBJ2-1	TGTGCCAGCAGCTCCCAGCGGGGCACCTACAATGAGCAGTTCTTC	CASSSQRGTYNEQFF
-	TRBV7-8	many	TRBJ1-1	TGTGCCAGCAGCTTAGATTTTACTGAAGCTTTCTTT	CASSLDFTEAFF
TRBD1	TRBV15	many	TRBJ1-5	TGTGCCACCAGCAGAGATTTTAGCCAGGGGGCCCAGCCCCAGCATTTT	CATSRDFSQGAQPQHF
TRBD1	TRBV5-6	many	TRBJ2-3	TGTGCCAGCAGCTTGTGGGACAGGGGGCCAGATACGCAGTATTTT	CASSLWDRGPDTQYF
-	TRBV15	few	TRBJ2-3	TGTGCCACCAGCAGTGGGGGCACAGATACGCAGTATTTT	CATSSGGTDTQYF
-	TRBV5-6	many	TRBJ2-3	TGTGCCAGCAGCTTGGACCAGGGGACCCTCACAGATACGCAGTATTTT	CASSLDQGTLTDTQYF
TRBD2	TRBV5-1	many	TRBJ2-1	TGCGCCAGCAGCTTCCCCCTGAGCGGGGGGGTAAGTGAGCAGTTCTTC	CASSFPLSGGVSEQFF
-	TRBV20-1	many	TRBJ1-1	TGCAGTGCTAGAGGGATCCCCGAAGCTTTCTTT	CSARGIPEAFF